The text below deals with one TCR beta chain. Its antigen is unknown. The entry originates in a study of cytomegalovirus exposure and HLA in healthy donors. Study-level points and caveats: Accurate prediction of HLA-A and HLA-B alleles (for most subjects) was reportedly achieved from TCR beta sequences.

PCR was performed using 60 Vbeta and 13 Jbeta primers. Authors' data handling: Later, 65 million to 90 million unique TCR beta chains were counted in an analysis, and roughly 11 million of them were shared. Assay: immunoSEQ multiplex PCR; the TCRdb copy retains only in-frame clones and omits some. From that table come the V and J calls and clone size; the DNA was used to work out D and trimming. The table shows around 52,000 clones, with roughly 80% occurring only once. This CDR3 has 12 amino acids. Trimming stripped 8 bases from V and 2 bases from J, with 8 bases between. CDR1 is SNHLY, CDR2 FYNNEI, per germline.

The receptor was isolated from a man aged 40-50 years in good health and CMV-seronegative. V usage is TRBV2 and J usage is TRBJ2-3, with no clear D. The specimen was PBMCs. CDR3 protein: CASSRITDTQYF. The CDR3 nucleotides read TGTGCCAGCTCCAGAATCACAGATACGCAGTATTTT.